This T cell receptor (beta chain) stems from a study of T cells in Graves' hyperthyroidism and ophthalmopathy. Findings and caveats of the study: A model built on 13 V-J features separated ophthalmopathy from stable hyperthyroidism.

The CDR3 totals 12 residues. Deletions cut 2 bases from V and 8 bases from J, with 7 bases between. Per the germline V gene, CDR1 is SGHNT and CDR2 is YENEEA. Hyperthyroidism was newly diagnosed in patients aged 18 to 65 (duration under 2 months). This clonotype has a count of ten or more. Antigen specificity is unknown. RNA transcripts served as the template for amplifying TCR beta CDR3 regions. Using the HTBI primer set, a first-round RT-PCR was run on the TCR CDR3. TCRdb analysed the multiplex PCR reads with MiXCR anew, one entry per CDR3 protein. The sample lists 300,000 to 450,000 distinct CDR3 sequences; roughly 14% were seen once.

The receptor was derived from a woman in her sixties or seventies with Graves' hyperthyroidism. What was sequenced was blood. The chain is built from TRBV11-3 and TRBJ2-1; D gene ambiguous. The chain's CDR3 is CASSLHVDEQFF. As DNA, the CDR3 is TGTGCCAGCAGCTTACACGTCGATGAGCAGTTCTTC.